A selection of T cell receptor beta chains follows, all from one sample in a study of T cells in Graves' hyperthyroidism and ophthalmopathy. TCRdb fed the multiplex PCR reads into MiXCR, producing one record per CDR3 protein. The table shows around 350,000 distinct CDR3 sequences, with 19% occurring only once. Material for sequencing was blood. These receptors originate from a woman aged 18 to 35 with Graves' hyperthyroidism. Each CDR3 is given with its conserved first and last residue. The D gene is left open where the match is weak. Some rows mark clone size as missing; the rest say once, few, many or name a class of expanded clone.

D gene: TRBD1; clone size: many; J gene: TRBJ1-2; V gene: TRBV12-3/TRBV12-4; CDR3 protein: CASRRDRSNYGYTF; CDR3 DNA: TGTGCCAGCAGACGGGACAGATCCAACTATGGCTACACCTTC
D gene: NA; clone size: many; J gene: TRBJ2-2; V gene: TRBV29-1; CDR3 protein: CSVHTPSNTGELFF; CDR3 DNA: TGCAGCGTTCACACCCCATCGAACACCGGGGAGCTGTTTTTT
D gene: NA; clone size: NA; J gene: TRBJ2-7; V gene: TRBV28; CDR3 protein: CASSFSGNVDEQYF; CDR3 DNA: TGTGCCAGCAGTTTTTCAGGTAACGTCGACGAGCAGTACTTC
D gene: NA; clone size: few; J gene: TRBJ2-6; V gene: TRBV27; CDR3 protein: CASSPWTNSGANVLTF; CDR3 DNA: TGTGCCAGCAGTCCATGGACAAACTCTGGGGCCAACGTCCTGACTTTC
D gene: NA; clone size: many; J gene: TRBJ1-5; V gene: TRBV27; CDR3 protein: CASSLGAQDNQPQHF; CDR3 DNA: TGTGCCAGCAGTTTAGGGGCACAGGACAATCAGCCCCAGCATTTT
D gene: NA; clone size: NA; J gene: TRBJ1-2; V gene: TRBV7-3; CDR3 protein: CASSLTGMNYGYTF; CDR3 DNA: TGTGCCAGCAGCTTAACAGGGATGAACTATGGCTACACCTTC
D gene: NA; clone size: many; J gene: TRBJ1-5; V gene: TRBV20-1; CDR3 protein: CSARDEEYSNQPQHF; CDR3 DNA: TGCAGTGCTAGAGACGAGGAATATAGCAATCAGCCCCAGCATTTT
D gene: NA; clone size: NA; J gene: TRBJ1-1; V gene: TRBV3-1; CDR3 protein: CASSQDTVGFRNTEAFF; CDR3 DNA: TGTGCCAGCAGCCAAGATACGGTAGGGTTTAGGAACACTGAAGCTTTCTTT
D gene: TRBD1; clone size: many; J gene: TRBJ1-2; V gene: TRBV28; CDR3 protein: CASRVSHRAGGDYGYTF; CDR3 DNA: TGTGCCAGCAGAGTATCCCACCGGGCAGGGGGGGACTATGGCTACACCTTC
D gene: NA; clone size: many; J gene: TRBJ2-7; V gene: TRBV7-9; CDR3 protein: CASSPMYEQYF; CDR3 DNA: TGTGCCAGCAGCCCAATGTACGAGCAGTACTTC
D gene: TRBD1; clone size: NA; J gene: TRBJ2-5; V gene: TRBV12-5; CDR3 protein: CASGHPLDRDRETQYF; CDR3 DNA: TGTGCTAGTGGTCACCCCCTCGACAGGGATCGAGAGACCCAGTACTTC
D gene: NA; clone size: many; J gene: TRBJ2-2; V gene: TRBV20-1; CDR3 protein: CSAYPAKASNTGELFF; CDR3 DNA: TGCAGTGCTTATCCCGCTAAAGCCTCGAACACCGGGGAGCTGTTTTTT
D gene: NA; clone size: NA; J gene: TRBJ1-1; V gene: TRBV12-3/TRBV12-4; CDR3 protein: CASSLGQGVGTEAFF; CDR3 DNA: TGTGCCAGCAGTTTAGGGCAGGGTGTAGGCACTGAAGCTTTCTTT
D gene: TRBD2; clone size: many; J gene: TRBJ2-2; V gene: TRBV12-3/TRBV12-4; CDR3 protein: CASNVAGGLTGELFF; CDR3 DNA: TGTGCCAGCAACGTAGCGGGGGGACTAACCGGGGAGCTGTTTTTT
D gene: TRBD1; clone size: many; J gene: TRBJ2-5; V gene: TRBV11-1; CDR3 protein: CASSHWDREETQYF; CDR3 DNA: TGTGCCAGCAGCCATTGGGACAGGGAAGAGACCCAGTACTTC
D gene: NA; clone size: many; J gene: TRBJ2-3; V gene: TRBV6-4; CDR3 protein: CASRPVGGQTDTQYF; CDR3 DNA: TGTGCCAGCAGACCGGTGGGGGGACAGACAGATACGCAGTATTTT